Sequencing of this TCR beta chain was carried out in a study of blood T cell repertoires in COVID-19. TCRdb keeps only in-frame clones here, not all; method: immunoSEQ multiplex PCR. The sample includes roughly 90,000 clones, 80% to 90% of them seen just once. V was shortened by 6 bases and J by 7 bases, with 16 bases between the two germline ends. This CDR3 is built from 14 residues. Germline V gives CDR1 MNHEY, CDR2 SMNVEV (reference sequence). The specimen was peripheral blood. The chain combines TRBV27 with TRBJ2-1; D perhaps matches TRBD2 (5 bases). This TCR was sampled from an elderly woman with active COVID-19. Here the CDR3 reads CASSLVGEINEQFF. CDR3 nucleotides: TGTGCCAGCAGCCTTGTCGGGGAAATAAATGAGCAGTTCTTC.